This section outlines one TCR beta chain sequence together with its context. The data are from a study of tumor-infiltrating lymphocytes in localized non-small cell lung cancer. This CDR3 spans 14 amino acids. Trimming stripped 4 bases from V and 3 bases from J, with 10 bases between. The germline gives CDR1 MDHEN, CDR2 SYDVKM. Data came from immunoSEQ multiplex PCR; TCRdb stores just in-frame clones and leaves some out. The sample carries 20,000 to 25,000 clones, roughly 69% recorded once. This sequence was found in a human donor with non-small cell lung cancer. The chain is built from TRBV28 and TRBJ1-5, with D hard to call. The specimen was lung tumor tissue. The CDR3 here is CASSSGGNNQPQHF. For the CDR3, the DNA is TGTGCCAGCAGTTCCGGCGGCAACAATCAGCCCCAGCATTTT.